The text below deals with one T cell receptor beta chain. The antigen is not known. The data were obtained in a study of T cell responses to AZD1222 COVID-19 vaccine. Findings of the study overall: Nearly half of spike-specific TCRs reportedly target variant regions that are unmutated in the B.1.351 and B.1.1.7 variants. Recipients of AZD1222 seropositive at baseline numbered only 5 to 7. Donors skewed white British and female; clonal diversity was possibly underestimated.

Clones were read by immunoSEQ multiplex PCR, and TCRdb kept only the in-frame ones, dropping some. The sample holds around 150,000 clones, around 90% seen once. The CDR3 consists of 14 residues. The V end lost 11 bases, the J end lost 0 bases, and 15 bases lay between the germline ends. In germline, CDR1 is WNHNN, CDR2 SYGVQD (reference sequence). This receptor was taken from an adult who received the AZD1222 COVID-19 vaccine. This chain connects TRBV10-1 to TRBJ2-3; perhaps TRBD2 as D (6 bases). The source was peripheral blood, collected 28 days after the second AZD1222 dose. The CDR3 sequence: CAGILGGSTDTQYF. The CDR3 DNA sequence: TGCGCCGGCATCTTGGGGGGAAGCACAGATACGCAGTATTTT.